This paragraph reports one T cell receptor beta chain. This clonotype was observed a single time. The clone's antigen remains unknown. One end of the junction varies from germline; a read error may be responsible. This specimen belongs to a study of tumor and adjacent non-tumor tissue in lung cancer (dated by TCRdb to 2016 to 2019). About the study as a whole: The cohort included some 11 adenocarcinoma, a couple of squamous cell carcinoma and 1 small cell lung cancer patients. Bulk TCRbeta repertoires were compared between lung tumor tissue and matched distant non-tumor lung tissue obtained from about 16 lung cancer patients. A total of some 130,000,000 productive TCRbeta reads were generated by sequencing, corresponding to an average of about 4 million reads per sample. For each patient, one tumor sample and one normal lung sample were taken, giving some 33 paired specimens that underwent TCRbeta CDR3 sequencing. The roughly 15 enrolled patients, of whom around 10 were men and 5 were women, were aged roughly 30 to 85 years and were diagnosed with TNM stage I to III disease. Results and caveats for the whole study, not just this receptor: Because peripheral blood was not sequenced, the blood TCRbeta repertoires of the lung cancer patients in the study went unexamined. Only roughly 14 patients were in the cohort, and the authors stated that larger samples and more detailed clinical data are needed. Neither the sequencing platform nor unique molecular identifiers are named or mentioned anywhere in the methods. Tumor tissue showed significantly greater TCR diversity (inverse Simpson) than normal lung tissue (about 400 vs 180, P = 0.0075, Mann-Whitney U test). TCR diversity was significantly higher in younger patients, and higher tumor TCR diversity was associated with shorter overall and disease-free survival. The top 100 clones made up a significantly larger cumulative share of the repertoire in normal lung than in tumor tissue.

RNA was isolated from bulk, unsorted tissue, and RNA quality was assessed with a NanoDrop ND-1000 and an Agilent 2100. All donors had newly diagnosed lung cancer, had not received prior chemotherapy, and were admitted for thoracic surgery in China between August and November 2014. Patients with previous radiotherapy or chemotherapy, or with another concurrent cancer, were excluded from the study. Surgical tissue pieces of roughly 1-2.2 cm3 were preserved in RNAlater solution and stored at -80 °C until use. The receptor library was made with multiplex PCR. Instrument on record: Illumina HiSeq 2500. TCRbeta libraries were built by three rounds of nested PCR using primers (Table S4), following protocols modified from ARM-PCR. Before sequencing, PCR products of 200-500 bp were excised from the gel and purified with the QIAquick gel extraction kit. Regarding the original processing steps: Trimmomatic was used to clean the reads, FLASH merged the cleaned reads into complete CDR3 sequences, and MiTCR assigned the sequences to V(D)J germline segments. VDJtools was used to compute clonal diversity as the inverse Simpson's index. In-frame sequences lacking a premature stop codon were counted as productive reads. Through fastp at Q25 and MiXCR, TCRdb rebuilt clones from the public reads, retaining in-frame beta chains. Entries that share a CDR3 protein sequence are merged under the most common genes and DNA. These V and J calls rely on TCRdb rather than the paper's analysis. The sample table records around 120,000 distinct CDR3 sequences; approximately 71% of these occur just once. Clones ranked in the top ten supply 10% to 15% of the sample.

The germline V gene supplies CDR1 SQVTM and CDR2 ANQGSEA. Counted from cysteine to phenylalanine, this CDR3 has 13 amino acids. Of all the DNA, just the CDR3 is kept, 39 bases in frame from base 1. The sequenced sample consisted of lung tumor tissue. The chain is encoded by TRBV29-1 joined to TRBJ2-7; 7 bases in between match TRBD2. The receptor's source is a young man with non-small cell lung cancer. The CDR3 in this case is CSVEGTNLLEQYF. The DNA is TGCAGTGTTGAAGGGACTAATCTTCTCGAGCAGTACTTC.